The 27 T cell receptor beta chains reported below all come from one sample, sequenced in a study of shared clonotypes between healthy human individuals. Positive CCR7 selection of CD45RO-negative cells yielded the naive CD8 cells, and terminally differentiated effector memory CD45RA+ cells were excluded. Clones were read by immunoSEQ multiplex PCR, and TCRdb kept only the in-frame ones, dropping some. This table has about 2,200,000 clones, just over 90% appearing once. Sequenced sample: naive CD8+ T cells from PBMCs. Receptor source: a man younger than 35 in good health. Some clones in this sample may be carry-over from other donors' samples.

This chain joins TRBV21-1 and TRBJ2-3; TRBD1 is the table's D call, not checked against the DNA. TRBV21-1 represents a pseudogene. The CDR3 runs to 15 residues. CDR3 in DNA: TGTGCCAGCAGCTACGGGACAGGGTGTCCAGATACGCAGTATTTT. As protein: CASSYGTGCPDTQYF.

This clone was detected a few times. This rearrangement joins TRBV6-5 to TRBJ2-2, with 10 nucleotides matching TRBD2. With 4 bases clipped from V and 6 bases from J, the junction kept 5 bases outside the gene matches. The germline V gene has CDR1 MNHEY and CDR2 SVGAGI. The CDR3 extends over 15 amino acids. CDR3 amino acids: CASSFKREGPGELFF. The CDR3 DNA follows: TGTGCCAGCAGTTTTAAGCGGGAGGGTCCCGGGGAGCTGTTTTTT.

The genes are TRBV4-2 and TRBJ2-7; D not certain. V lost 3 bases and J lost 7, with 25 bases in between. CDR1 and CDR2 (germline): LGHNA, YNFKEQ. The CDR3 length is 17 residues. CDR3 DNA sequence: TGTGCCAGCAGCCAGGCGACCTCGGGCCGATATGCCCGAGAGCAGTACTTC. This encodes CASSQATSGRYAREQYF.

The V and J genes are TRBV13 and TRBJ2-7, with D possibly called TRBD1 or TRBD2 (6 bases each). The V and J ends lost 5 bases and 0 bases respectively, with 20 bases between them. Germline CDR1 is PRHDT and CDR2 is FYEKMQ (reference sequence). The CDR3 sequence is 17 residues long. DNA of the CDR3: TGTGCCAGCAGCCCATCTAAAGGGGGGTACAGCTCCTACGAGCAGTACTTC. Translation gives CASSPSKGGYSSYEQYF.

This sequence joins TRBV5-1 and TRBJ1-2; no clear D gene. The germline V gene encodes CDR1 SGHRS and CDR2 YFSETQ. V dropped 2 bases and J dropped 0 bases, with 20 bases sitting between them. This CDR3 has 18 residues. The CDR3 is CASSLASPLGRANYGYTF. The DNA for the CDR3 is TGCGCCAGCAGCTTAGCCTCCCCGCTAGGAAGAGCTAACTATGGCTACACCTTC. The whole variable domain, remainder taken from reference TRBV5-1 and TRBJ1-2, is KAGVTQTPRYLIKTRGQQVTLSCSPISGHRSVSWYQQTPGQGLQFLFEYFSETQRNKGNFPGRFSGRQFSNSRSEMNVSTLELGDSALYLCASSLASPLGRANYGYTFGSGTRLTVV.

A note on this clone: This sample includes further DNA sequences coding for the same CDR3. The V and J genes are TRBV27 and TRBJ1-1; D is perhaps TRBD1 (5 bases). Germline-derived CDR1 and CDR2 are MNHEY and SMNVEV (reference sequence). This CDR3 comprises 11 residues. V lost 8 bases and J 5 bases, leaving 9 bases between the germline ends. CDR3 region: CASSGGTEAFF. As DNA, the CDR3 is TGTGCCAGCTCCGGGGGGACTGAAGCTTTCTTT.

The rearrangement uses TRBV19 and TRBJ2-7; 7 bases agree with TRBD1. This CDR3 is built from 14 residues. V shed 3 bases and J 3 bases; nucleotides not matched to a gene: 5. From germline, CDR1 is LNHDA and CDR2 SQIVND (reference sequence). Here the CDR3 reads CASSIRDSYYEQYF. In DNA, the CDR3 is TGTGCCAGTAGTATTAGGGACAGCTACTACGAGCAGTACTTC. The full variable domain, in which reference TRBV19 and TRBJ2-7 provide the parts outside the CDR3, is DGGITQSPKYLFRKEGQNVTLSCEQNLNHDAMYWYRQDPGQGLRLIYYSQIVNDFQKGDIAEGYSVSREKKESFPLTVTSAQKNPTAFYLCASSIRDSYYEQYFGPGTRLTVT.

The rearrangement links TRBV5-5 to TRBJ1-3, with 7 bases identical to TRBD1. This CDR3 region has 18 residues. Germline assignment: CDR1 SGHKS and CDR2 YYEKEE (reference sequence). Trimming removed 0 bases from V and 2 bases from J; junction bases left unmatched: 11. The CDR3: CASSLVPGGFGPGNTIYF. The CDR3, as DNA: TGTGCCAGCAGCTTGGTCCCAGGGGGGTTCGGTCCTGGAAACACCATATATTTT.

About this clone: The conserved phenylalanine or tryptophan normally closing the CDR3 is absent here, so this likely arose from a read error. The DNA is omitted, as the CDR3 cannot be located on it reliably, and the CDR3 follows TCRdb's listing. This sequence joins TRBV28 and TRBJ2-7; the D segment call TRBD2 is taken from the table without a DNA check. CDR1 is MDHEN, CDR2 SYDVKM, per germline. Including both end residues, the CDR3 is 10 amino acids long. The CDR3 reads CASTRPRGAA.

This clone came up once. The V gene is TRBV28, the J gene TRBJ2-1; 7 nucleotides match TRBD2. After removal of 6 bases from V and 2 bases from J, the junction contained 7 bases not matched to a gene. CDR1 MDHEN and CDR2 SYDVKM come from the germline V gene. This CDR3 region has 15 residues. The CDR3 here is CASSSPGTTYNEQFF. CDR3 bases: TGTGCCAGCAGCTCCCCCGGGACTACCTACAATGAGCAGTTCTTC. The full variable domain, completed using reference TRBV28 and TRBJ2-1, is DVKVTQSSRYLVKRTGEKVFLECVQDMDHENMFWYRQDPGLGLRLIYFSYDVKMKEKGDIPEGYSVSREKKERFSLILESASTNQTSMYLCASSSPGTTYNEQFFGPGTRLTVL.

The CDR3 loop reads CASTGVSYEQYF. DNA of the CDR3: TGCGCCAGCACAGGCGTCTCCTACGAGCAGTACTTC. The chain joins TRBV5-1 to TRBJ2-7; D unresolved. Germline-derived CDR1 and CDR2 are SGHRS and YFSETQ. V was clipped by 6 bases and J by 0 bases, with 7 bases between them. This CDR3 region has 12 residues. Using reference TRBV5-1 and TRBJ2-7 for the parts outside the CDR3, the full variable domain is KAGVTQTPRYLIKTRGQQVTLSCSPISGHRSVSWYQQTPGQGLQFLFEYFSETQRNKGNFPGRFSGRQFSNSRSEMNVSTLELGDSALYLCASTGVSYEQYFGPGTRLTVT.

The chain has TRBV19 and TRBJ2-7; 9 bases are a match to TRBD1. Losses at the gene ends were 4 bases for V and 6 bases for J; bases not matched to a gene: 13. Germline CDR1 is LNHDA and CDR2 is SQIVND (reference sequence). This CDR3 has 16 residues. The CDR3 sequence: CASSTRTGESPGEQYF. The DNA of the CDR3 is TGTGCCAGTAGTACCCGGACAGGGGAATCTCCCGGCGAGCAGTACTTC. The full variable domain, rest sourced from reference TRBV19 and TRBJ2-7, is DGGITQSPKYLFRKEGQNVTLSCEQNLNHDAMYWYRQDPGQGLRLIYYSQIVNDFQKGDIAEGYSVSREKKESFPLTVTSAQKNPTAFYLCASSTRTGESPGEQYFGPGTRLTVT.

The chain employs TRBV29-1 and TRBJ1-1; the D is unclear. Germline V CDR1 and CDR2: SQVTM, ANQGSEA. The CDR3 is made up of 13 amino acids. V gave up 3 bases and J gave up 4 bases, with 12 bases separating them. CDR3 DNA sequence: TGCAGCGTTGATGTGGAGACCTCCACTGAAGCTTTCTTT. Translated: CSVDVETSTEAFF.

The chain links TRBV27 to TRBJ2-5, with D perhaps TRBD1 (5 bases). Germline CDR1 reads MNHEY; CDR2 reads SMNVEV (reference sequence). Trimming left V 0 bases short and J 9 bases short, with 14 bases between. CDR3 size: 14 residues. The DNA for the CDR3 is TGTGCCAGCAGTTTATCCTCCGCAGGGCTGGCCCAGTACTTC. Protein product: CASSLSSAGLAQYF.

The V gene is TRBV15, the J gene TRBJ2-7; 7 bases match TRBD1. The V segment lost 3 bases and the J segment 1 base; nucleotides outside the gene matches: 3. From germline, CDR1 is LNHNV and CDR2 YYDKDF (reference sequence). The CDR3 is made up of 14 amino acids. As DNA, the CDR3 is TGTGCCACCAGCAGCCGGACAGGATCCTACGAGCAGTACTTC. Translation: CATSSRTGSYEQYF.

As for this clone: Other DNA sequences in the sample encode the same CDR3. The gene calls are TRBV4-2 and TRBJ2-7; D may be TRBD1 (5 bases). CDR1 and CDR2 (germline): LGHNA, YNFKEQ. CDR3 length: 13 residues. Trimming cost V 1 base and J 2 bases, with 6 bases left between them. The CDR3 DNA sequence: TGTGCCAGCAGCCAAGGGACAACCTACGAGCAGTACTTC. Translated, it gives CASSQGTTYEQYF.

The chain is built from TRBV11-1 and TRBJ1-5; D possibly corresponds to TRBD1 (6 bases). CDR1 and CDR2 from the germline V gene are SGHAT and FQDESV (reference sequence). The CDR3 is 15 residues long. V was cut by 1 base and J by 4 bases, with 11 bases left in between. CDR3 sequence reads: CASSLDGTSNQPQHF. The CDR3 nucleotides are TGTGCCAGCAGCTTAGACGGGACAAGTAATCAGCCCCAGCATTTT.

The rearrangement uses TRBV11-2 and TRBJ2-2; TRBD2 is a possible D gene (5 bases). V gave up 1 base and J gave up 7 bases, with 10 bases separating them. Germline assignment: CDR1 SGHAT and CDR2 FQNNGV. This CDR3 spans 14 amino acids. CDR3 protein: CASSLVVRGGELFF. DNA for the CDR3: TGTGCCAGCAGCTTAGTGGTCCGGGGCGGGGAGCTGTTTTTT.

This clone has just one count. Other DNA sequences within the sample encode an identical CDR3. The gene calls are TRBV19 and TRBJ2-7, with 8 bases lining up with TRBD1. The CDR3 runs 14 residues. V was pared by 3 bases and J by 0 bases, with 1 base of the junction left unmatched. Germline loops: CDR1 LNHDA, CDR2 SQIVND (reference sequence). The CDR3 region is CASSIGTGSYEQYF. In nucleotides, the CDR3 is TGTGCCAGTAGTATTGGGACAGGCTCCTACGAGCAGTACTTC.

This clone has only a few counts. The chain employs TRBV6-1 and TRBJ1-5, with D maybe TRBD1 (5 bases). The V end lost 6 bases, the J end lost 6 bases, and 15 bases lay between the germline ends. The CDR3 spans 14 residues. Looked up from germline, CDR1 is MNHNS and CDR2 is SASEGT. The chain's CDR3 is CASRSPGPSQPQHF. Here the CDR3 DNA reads TGTGCCAGCAGATCCCCGGGGCCCAGTCAGCCCCAGCATTTT.

The CDR3: CASSTNQGDSYNEQFF. DNA for the CDR3: TGTGCCAGCAGCACCAATCAGGGTGACTCCTACAATGAGCAGTTCTTC. The chain uses TRBV7-9 and TRBJ2-1; TRBD1 is a possible D gene (5 bases). The CDR3 loop spans 16 amino acids. Looked up from germline, CDR1 is SEHNR and CDR2 is FQNEAQ (reference sequence). Between the trimmed V and J ends, which lost 5 bases and 0 bases, there was a span of 14 bases.

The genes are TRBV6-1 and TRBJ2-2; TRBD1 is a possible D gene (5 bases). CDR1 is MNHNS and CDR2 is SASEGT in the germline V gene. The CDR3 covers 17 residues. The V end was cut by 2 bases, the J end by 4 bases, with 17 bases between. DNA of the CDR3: TGTGCCAGCAGTGAATTGAGTTGGACAACTACCACCGGGGAGCTGTTTTTT. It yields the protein CASSELSWTTTTGELFF.

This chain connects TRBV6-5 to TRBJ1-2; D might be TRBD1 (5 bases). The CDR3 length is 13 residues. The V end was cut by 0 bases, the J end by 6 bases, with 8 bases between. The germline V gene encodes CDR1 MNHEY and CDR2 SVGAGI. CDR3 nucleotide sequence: TGTGCCAGCAGTTACTCGATGGGGGATGGCTACACCTTC. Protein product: CASSYSMGDGYTF.

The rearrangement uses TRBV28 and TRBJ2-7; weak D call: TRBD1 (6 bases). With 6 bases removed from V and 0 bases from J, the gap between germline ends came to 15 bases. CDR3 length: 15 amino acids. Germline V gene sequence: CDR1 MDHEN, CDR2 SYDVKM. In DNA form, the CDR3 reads TGTGCCAGCAGAGATAACAGGGAAAGCTCCTACGAGCAGTACTTC. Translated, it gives CASRDNRESSYEQYF.

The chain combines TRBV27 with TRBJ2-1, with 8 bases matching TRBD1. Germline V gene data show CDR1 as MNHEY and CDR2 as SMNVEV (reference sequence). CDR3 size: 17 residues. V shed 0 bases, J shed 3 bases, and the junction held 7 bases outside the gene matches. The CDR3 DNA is TGTGCCAGCAGTTTATCGCCCGGGACAGGATACTACAATGAGCAGTTCTTC. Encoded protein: CASSLSPGTGYYNEQFF.

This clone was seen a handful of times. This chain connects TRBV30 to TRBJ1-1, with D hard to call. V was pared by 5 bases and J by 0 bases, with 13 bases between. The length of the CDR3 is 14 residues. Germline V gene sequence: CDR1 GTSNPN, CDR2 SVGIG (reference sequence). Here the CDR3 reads CAWALGFVNTEAFF. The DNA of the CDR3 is TGTGCCTGGGCCCTTGGGTTCGTGAACACTGAAGCTTTCTTT.

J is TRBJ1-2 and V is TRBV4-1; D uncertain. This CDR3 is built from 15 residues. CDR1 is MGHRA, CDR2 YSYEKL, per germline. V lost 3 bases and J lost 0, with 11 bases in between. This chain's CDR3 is CASSQVAETNYGYTF. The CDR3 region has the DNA TGCGCCAGCAGCCAGGTGGCAGAGACTAACTATGGCTACACCTTC.